Below are 11 T cell receptor beta chains sequenced from a single sample in a study of preoperative IRX-2 immunotherapy in early breast cancer. Stated treatment: preoperative locoregional IRX-2 cytokine immunotherapy. The data were produced by immunoSEQ multiplex PCR, yet TCRdb's version contains in-frame clones alone and is incomplete. This sample carries 40,000 to 50,000 clones, about 80% of them seen once, and the ten largest clones take roughly 1.2%. Sequencing used tumor tissue, obtained after IRX-2 immunotherapy. The origin of the receptors is a human donor with breast cancer.

The V call is TRBV18, the J call TRBJ2-3; D might be TRBD2 (5 bases). CDR3 length equals 14 residues. Germline loops: CDR1 KGHSH, CDR2 LQKENI. Deletions cut 3 bases from V and 6 bases from J, with 13 bases between. CDR3 DNA: TGTGCCAGCTCACCGACGGACTTCGGGGATACGCAGTATTTT. Translated: CASSPTDFGDTQYF.

The table lists this clone with a few counts. The gene calls are TRBV29-1 and TRBJ1-2; TRBD1 matches at 10 bases. The CDR3 loop spans 13 amino acids. The V gene end was trimmed by 1 base and the J gene end by 5 bases; junction bases not matched to a gene: 1. Looked up from germline, CDR1 is SQVTM and CDR2 is ANQGSEA. The CDR3 DNA is TGCAGCGTTGAAGGACAGGGGGCATATGGCTACACCTTC. Its translation is CSVEGQGAYGYTF.

In DNA form, the CDR3 reads TGTGCCAGCAGTGAGTGGACAGGGGGAAATGAAAAACTGTTTTTT. Its translation is CASSEWTGGNEKLFF. The chain links TRBV6-8 to TRBJ1-4; the match to TRBD1 covers 10 bases. This CDR3 comprises 15 residues. Germline trimming cut 5 bases from V and 5 bases from J; bases unmatched to any gene: 5. Germline V gene data show CDR1 as MNHGY and CDR2 as SAAAGT.

The chain joins TRBV11-3 to TRBJ2-1, with 7 bases identical to TRBD2. After removal of 1 base from V and 2 bases from J, the junction contained 5 bases not matched to a gene. The CDR3 contains 16 residues. Germline V gene lookup returns CDR1 SGHNT and CDR2 YENEEA. CDR3 coding DNA: TGTGCCAGCAGCTTAGGAGCGGGAAGTACCTACAATGAGCAGTTCTTC. Translating gives CASSLGAGSTYNEQFF.

The chain uses TRBV10-2 and TRBJ1-2; TRBD1 might be the D (6 bases). The germline V gene encodes CDR1 WSHSY and CDR2 SAAADI. V was pared by 4 bases and J by 8 bases, with 23 bases between. The CDR3 has 16 amino acids. The CDR3 region is CASSGRRGTFFTGYTF. The CDR3 DNA sequence: TGCGCCAGCAGTGGTCGTAGGGGGACATTTTTCACGGGCTACACCTTC.

As regards this clone: Within the sample, other DNA sequences also encode this same CDR3. J is TRBJ1-4 and V is TRBV28; 7 bases line up with TRBD1. Germline V gene sequence: CDR1 MDHEN, CDR2 SYDVKM. The J segment lost 7 bases and the V segment lost 6 bases, leaving 8 bases of the junction unmatched. This CDR3 region has 14 residues. The CDR3 bases are TGTGCCAGCAGCTCCGGGACAGTAGGTGAAAAACTGTTTTTT. Its translation is CASSSGTVGEKLFF.

The chain combines TRBV19 with TRBJ2-6, with 9 bases fitting TRBD2. V was pared by 3 bases and J by 0 bases, with 3 bases of the junction left unmatched. The CDR3 is 17 residues long. The germline V gene encodes CDR1 LNHDA and CDR2 SQIVND (reference sequence). CDR3 residues: CASSIRAGGSGANVLTF. CDR3 nucleotide sequence: TGTGCCAGTAGTATCAGAGCGGGGGGCTCTGGGGCCAACGTCCTGACTTTC.

This clone was picked up a small number of times. The chain recombines TRBV6-8 with TRBJ2-1, with a tentative D call TRBD2 (5 bases). The ends were cut back, 6 bases at V and 7 bases at J, with 13 bases in the middle. The CDR3 totals 13 residues. Germline CDR1 and CDR2: MNHGY and SAAAGT. In nucleotides, the CDR3 is TGTGCCAGCAGCCCCCCCACTAGTAATGAGCAGTTCTTC. Translation gives CASSPPTSNEQFF.

The rearrangement joins TRBV19 to TRBJ2-3; TRBD2 matches 9 bases. The CDR3 covers 15 residues. The germline V gene has CDR1 LNHDA and CDR2 SQIVND (reference sequence). The junction had 4 bases not matched to a gene; V was cut back by 3 bases and J by 3 bases. The CDR3 region is CASSIASGTTDTQYF. The CDR3 DNA is TGTGCCAGTAGTATTGCTAGCGGGACAACAGATACGCAGTATTTT.

This clone was seen only a few times. The chain combines TRBV29-1 with TRBJ2-7, with D unclear. Germline assignment: CDR1 SQVTM and CDR2 ANQGSEA. V was cut by 4 bases and J by 0 bases, with 7 bases left in between. This CDR3 contains 12 residues. CDR3 DNA sequence: TGCAGCGTTGGGGAAAGCTCCTACGAGCAGTACTTC. Amino acid sequence: CSVGESSYEQYF.

This clone was found once. The chain recombines TRBV7-8 with TRBJ2-2, with 8 bases aligning to TRBD2. This CDR3 spans 15 amino acids. After removal of 3 bases from V and 5 bases from J, the junction contained 5 bases not matched to a gene. Germline V gene sequence: CDR1 SGHVS, CDR2 FQNEAQ. CDR3 sequence (DNA): TGTGCCAGCAGCTTGGCGGGGGGAGGGACCGGGGAGCTGTTTTTT. Amino acids: CASSLAGGGTGELFF.